This entry features one T cell receptor beta chain sequence. The data were taken from a study of blood T cells in healthy people across ages. Germline V gene sequence: CDR1 SEHNR, CDR2 FQNEAQ (reference sequence). J gave up 9 bases and V 6 bases, and 6 bases lay outside the gene matches. The CDR3 consists of 13 residues. The use of a sample-barcoded 5' primer and a J-beta primer mix characterized a second PCR of roughly 6 to 11 cycles. A single record per CDR3 protein comes from TCRdb applying MiXCR to the 5' RACE reads. The repertoire has roughly 900,000 distinct CDR3 sequences, 29% of them found once; the top ten carry approximately 15%.

The sequencing input was blood. The source is a woman over 75 in good health. The V and J genes are TRBV7-9 and TRBJ2-1; 9 bases are shared with TRBD1. Here the CDR3 DNA reads TGTGCCAGCAGGGGACAGGGTACGGGTGAGCAGTTCTTC. Translated, it gives CASRGQGTGEQFF.